Presented here are 2 T cell receptor beta chains from one specimen sequenced in a study of blood T cell repertoires in COVID-19. Sequenced by immunoSEQ multiplex PCR; TCRdb stores in-frame clones only, minus some. Counted here are around 6,300 clones, about nine tenths occurring once; the ten biggest clones make up roughly a tenth. Material: peripheral blood. Receptors were obtained from a human donor with active COVID-19. The donor label of this sample is uncertain.

In nucleotides, the CDR3 is TGTGCCAGCAGTGACCCGGGACTAGCGGGGGTTCGGCCTTCCTACGAGCAGTACTTC. Protein sequence: CASSDPGLAGVRPSYEQYF. The rearrangement joins TRBV6-1 to TRBJ2-7; 14 positions match TRBD2. V lost 3 bases, J lost 1 base, and 11 bases stayed unmatched. This CDR3 is built from 19 residues. Germline V gene sequence: CDR1 MNHNS, CDR2 SASEGT.

The rearrangement uses TRBV27 and TRBJ1-5; D remains unclear. V lost 11 bases, J lost 1 base, and 12 bases lay in between. This CDR3 has 13 amino acids. The germline V gene has CDR1 MNHEY and CDR2 SMNVEV (reference sequence). This chain's CDR3 is CASSEWSNQPQHF. CDR3 bases: TGTGCCTCCTCTGAGTGGAGCAATCAGCCCCAGCATTTT.